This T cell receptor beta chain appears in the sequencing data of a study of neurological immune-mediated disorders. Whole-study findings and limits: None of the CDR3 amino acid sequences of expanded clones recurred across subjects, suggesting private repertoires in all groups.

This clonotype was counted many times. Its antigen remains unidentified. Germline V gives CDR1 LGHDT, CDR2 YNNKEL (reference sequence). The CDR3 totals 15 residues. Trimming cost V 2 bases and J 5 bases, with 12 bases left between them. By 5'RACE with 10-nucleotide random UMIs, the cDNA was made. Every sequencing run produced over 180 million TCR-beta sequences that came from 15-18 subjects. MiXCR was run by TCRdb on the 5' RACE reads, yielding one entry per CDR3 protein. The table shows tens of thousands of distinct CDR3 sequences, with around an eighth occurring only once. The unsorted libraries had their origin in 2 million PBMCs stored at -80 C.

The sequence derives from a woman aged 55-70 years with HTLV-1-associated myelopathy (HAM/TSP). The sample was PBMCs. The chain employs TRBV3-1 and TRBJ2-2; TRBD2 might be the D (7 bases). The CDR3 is CASSQQGRGTGELFF. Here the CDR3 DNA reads TGTGCCAGCAGCCAACAGGGGCGGGGGACCGGGGAGCTGTTTTTT.